A selection of T cell receptor beta chains follows, all from one sample in a study of T cells after yellow fever vaccination. TCRdb passed the 5' RACE reads through MiXCR, listing each CDR3 protein once. The repertoire holds around 300,000 distinct CDR3 sequences, with 3.5% to 4.5% as singletons. Sequenced here: PBMCs, sampled 15 days after the yellow fever booster vaccination. Source of these receptors: a man younger than 30 who received the YFV17D yellow fever vaccine. CDR3s include the opening cysteine and the closing phenylalanine or tryptophan. A D gene is named only where the DNA matches it firmly. Clone size is shown for a subset of rows, as once, few, many or a class of expanded clone.

D	size	V	J	CDR3	DNA
-	few	TRBV25-1	TRBJ1-1	CASKQGLLEAFF	TGTGCCAGCAAACAGGGCCTCTTGGAAGCTTTCTTT
TRBD2	-	TRBV30	TRBJ2-5	CAWSVGTSNQETQYF	TGTGCCTGGAGTGTCGGGACTAGTAATCAAGAGACCCAGTACTTC
TRBD2	many	TRBV20-1	TRBJ2-4	CSVGGGLAGVNIQYF	TGCAGTGTCGGAGGGGGGCTAGCGGGGGTAAACATTCAGTACTTC
TRBD1	many	TRBV5-4	TRBJ2-1	CASSWYGQGIPFF	TGTGCCAGCAGCTGGTACGGACAGGGTATCCCGTTCTTC
TRBD1	-	TRBV6-6	TRBJ2-1	CASRQGPEQFF	TGTGCCAGCAGACAGGGGCCTGAGCAGTTCTTC
-	-	TRBV27	TRBJ2-2	CASRTLYEGTGELFF	TGTGCCAGCAGGACGCTTTACGAGGGGACCGGGGAGCTGTTTTTT
TRBD1	-	TRBV14	TRBJ1-2	CASSQAGQGAYGYTF	TGTGCCAGCAGCCAAGCAGGCCAGGGGGCCTATGGCTACACCTTC
-	many	TRBV5-8	TRBJ2-1	CANPDREDEQFF	TGTGCCAACCCGGACAGAGAAGATGAGCAGTTCTTC
-	many	TRBV21-1	TRBJ2-3	CASSKAQRAFCTDTQYF	TGTGCCAGCAGCAAAGCCCAGCGAGCATTTTGCACAGATACGCAGTATTTT
-	many	TRBV11-2	TRBJ1-3	CASSRNPKGLSGNTIYF	TGTGCCAGCAGCCGAAACCCCAAGGGCCTCTCTGGAAACACCATATATTTT
-	many	TRBV4-1	TRBJ1-2	CASTPRSNTDNYYGYTF	TGCGCCAGCACCCCCCGCAGTAATACGGATAATTACTATGGCTACACCTTC
TRBD2	-	TRBV24-1	TRBJ2-1	CATSDLRGGYNEQFF	TGTGCCACCAGTGATTTACGGGGGGGGTACAATGAGCAGTTCTTC
-	many	TRBV6-5	TRBJ2-3	CASSYSTVSSTDTQYF	TGTGCCAGCAGTTACTCGACGGTCTCTAGCACAGATACGCAGTATTTT
-	many	TRBV6-5	TRBJ1-4	CASSPGEASEKLFF	TGTGCCAGCAGTCCGGGGGAGGCGAGTGAAAAACTGTTTTTT
TRBD2	-	TRBV28	TRBJ2-7	CASSPDGGGTYEQYF	TGTGCCAGCAGCCCCGACGGGGGGGGCACCTACGAGCAGTACTTC
-	-	TRBV18	TRBJ1-4	CASSPPYRVWDEKLFF	TGTGCCAGCTCACCGCCATACAGGGTGTGGGATGAAAAACTGTTTTTT
-	few	TRBV7-7	TRBJ2-7	CASSFRPAPLYEQYF	TGTGCCAGCAGTTTCCGTCCTGCGCCCCTCTACGAGCAGTACTTC
TRBD1	many	TRBV6-6	TRBJ1-5	CASSFTGAPNQPQHF	TGTGCCAGCAGTTTCACAGGGGCTCCCAATCAGCCCCAGCATTTT
-	many	TRBV5-6	TRBJ2-7	CASSFWGPGSYEQYF	TGTGCCAGCAGCTTTTGGGGCCCAGGGTCCTACGAGCAGTACTTC
-	-	TRBV5-1	TRBJ1-6	CASSLGAPGSPLHF	TGCGCCAGCAGCTTGGGGGCCCCCGGTTCACCCCTCCACTTT
-	many	TRBV5-1	TRBJ2-5	CASSYLQETQYF	TGCGCCAGCAGCTACCTCCAAGAGACCCAGTACTTC
-	few	TRBV24-1	TRBJ2-3	CATSDGAGLRNPDTQYF	TGTGCCACCAGTGATGGGGCGGGACTCCGGAACCCAGATACGCAGTATTTT
-	few	TRBV6-1	TRBJ2-7	CASTRTGPGTYEQYF	TGTGCCAGCACAAGAACCGGGCCGGGGACCTACGAGCAGTACTTC
-	few	TRBV20-1	TRBJ2-1	CSASESSYNEQFF	TGCAGTGCTAGCGAGAGCTCCTACAATGAGCAGTTCTTC
TRBD2	-	TRBV7-9	TRBJ2-2	CASSFVRGTGELFF	TGTGCCAGCAGCTTCGTGCGGGGGACCGGGGAGCTGTTTTTT
-	-	TRBV7-2	TRBJ1-6	CASTRQSSYNSPLHF	TGTGCCAGCACCCGACAGAGCTCCTATAATTCACCCCTCCACTTT
-	few	TRBV5-1	TRBJ2-1	CASSSIRDSTYNEQFF	TGCGCCAGCAGCTCTATCCGGGACTCGACCTACAATGAGCAGTTCTTC
TRBD1	-	TRBV5-1	TRBJ2-1	CASSLRRTGLGNEQFF	TGCGCCAGCAGCCTCCGAAGGACAGGGCTAGGCAATGAGCAGTTCTTC
-	-	TRBV12-3/TRBV12-4	TRBJ2-5	CASSLVQQETQYF	TGTGCCAGCAGTTTAGTACAGCAAGAGACCCAGTACTTC
-	many	TRBV5-5	TRBJ1-6	CASSLTGVSGPLHF	TGTGCCAGCAGCCTGACAGGAGTTTCGGGCCCCCTCCACTTT
TRBD2	few	TRBV7-8	TRBJ2-2	CASKMRGAGTGELFF	TGTGCCAGCAAAATGCGGGGGGCGGGGACCGGGGAGCTGTTTTTT
TRBD1	few	TRBV7-2	TRBJ1-6	CASSQGQGTPLHF	TGTGCCAGCAGCCAAGGACAGGGCACACCCCTCCACTTT
-	many	TRBV15	TRBJ2-4	CATSRKSLATLVNIQYF	TGTGCCACCAGCAGAAAGTCGCTGGCCACCCTGGTAAACATTCAGTACTTC
-	few	TRBV2	TRBJ2-5	CASYDSGYQETQYF	TGTGCCAGCTATGACAGTGGCTATCAAGAGACCCAGTACTTC
-	few	TRBV25-1	TRBJ1-5	CASSGHWGDSNQPQHF	TGTGCCAGCAGTGGGCACTGGGGGGATAGCAATCAGCCCCAGCATTTT
-	few	TRBV12-3/TRBV12-4	TRBJ2-7	CASSLGDEGSYEQYF	TGTGCCAGCAGTTTGGGGGATGAGGGGTCCTACGAGCAGTACTTC
-	-	TRBV5-1	TRBJ1-2	CASSFYHRAGANYGYTF	TGCGCCAGCAGCTTTTACCACAGGGCCGGTGCGAACTATGGCTACACCTTC
-	few	TRBV27	TRBJ2-2	CASRATGELFF	TGTGCCAGCAGAGCCACCGGGGAGCTGTTTTTT
-	many	TRBV20-1	TRBJ2-2	CSAPTRSRGRSTGELFF	TGCAGTGCTCCTACCCGGTCAAGGGGTCGGTCCACCGGGGAGCTGTTTTTT
-	few	TRBV20-1	TRBJ1-6	CSARGVSGSSYNSPLHF	TGCAGTGCTAGAGGGGTGTCGGGGAGCTCCTATAATTCACCCCTCCACTTT
TRBD1	many	TRBV7-6	TRBJ2-7	CASSLGTGSSEQYF	TGTGCCAGCAGCTTAGGGACAGGGTCTAGCGAGCAGTACTTC
-	-	TRBV28	TRBJ2-6	CASRPRSGANVLTF	TGTGCCAGCAGACCCCGCTCTGGGGCCAACGTCCTGACTTTC
-	many	TRBV28	TRBJ1-5	CASSLFGQDLSNQPQHF	TGTGCCAGCAGTTTATTCGGCCAGGACCTTAGCAATCAGCCCCAGCATTTT
-	few	TRBV12-2	TRBJ2-7	CASRLPGTATGQYF	TGTGCAAGTCGCTTACCAGGGACTGCTACGGGGCAGTACTTC
TRBD1	many	TRBV4-1	TRBJ1-5	CASSQGGQEDQPQHF	TGCGCCAGCAGCCAAGGGGGACAGGAAGATCAGCCCCAGCATTTT
TRBD1	few	TRBV5-1	TRBJ2-1	CASSLVQGAHNEQFF	TGCGCCAGCAGCTTGGTCCAGGGGGCCCACAATGAGCAGTTCTTC
-	few	TRBV27	TRBJ2-5	CASSSLHGSPQYF	TGTGCCAGCAGTTCCCTCCACGGTTCGCCCCAGTACTTC
-	many	TRBV24-1	TRBJ2-1	CATSDIQGASYNEQFF	TGTGCCACCAGTGATATTCAAGGGGCCTCCTACAATGAGCAGTTCTTC
-	-	TRBV3-1	TRBJ1-5	CASSQWVDQPQHF	TGTGCCAGCAGCCAATGGGTAGACCAGCCCCAGCATTTT